The sequence of this TCR beta chain was determined in a study of tumour-infiltrating T cells in Burkitt lymphoma. Overall study: Survival, overall and progression-free, tracked with productive clonality.

In germline, CDR1 is SGHKS, CDR2 YYEKEE (reference sequence). Losses at the gene ends were 4 bases for V and 5 bases for J; bases not matched to a gene: 5. The CDR3 runs to 13 residues. Clones were read by immunoSEQ multiplex PCR, and TCRdb kept only the in-frame ones, dropping some. This table holds 5,500 to 7,500 clones, about 9.5% found once. This sequence originates from a human donor with diffuse large B-cell lymphoma. Sequencing input: tumor tissue. The chain uses TRBV5-5 and TRBJ2-5; 7 positions match TRBD1. This CDR3 reads CASSTQGFETQYF. CDR3 coding DNA: TGTGCCAGCAGCACACAGGGGTTTGAGACCCAGTACTTC.